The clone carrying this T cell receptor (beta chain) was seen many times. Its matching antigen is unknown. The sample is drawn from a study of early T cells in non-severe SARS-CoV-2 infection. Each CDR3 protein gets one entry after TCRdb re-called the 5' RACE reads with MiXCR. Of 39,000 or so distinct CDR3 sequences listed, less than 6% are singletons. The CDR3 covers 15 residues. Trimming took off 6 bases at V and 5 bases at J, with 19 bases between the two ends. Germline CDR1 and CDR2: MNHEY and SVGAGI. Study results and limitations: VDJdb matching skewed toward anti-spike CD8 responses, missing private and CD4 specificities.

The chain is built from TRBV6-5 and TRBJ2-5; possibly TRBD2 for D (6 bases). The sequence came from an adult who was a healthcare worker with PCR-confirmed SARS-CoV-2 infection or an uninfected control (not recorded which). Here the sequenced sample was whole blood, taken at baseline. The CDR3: CASRGDSLGQETQYF. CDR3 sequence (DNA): TGTGCCAGCAGAGGGGACTCCCTGGGGCAGGAGACCCAGTACTTC.